Presented here are 15 T cell receptor beta chains from one specimen sequenced in a study of blood T cell repertoires in COVID-19. Clones were read by immunoSEQ multiplex PCR, and TCRdb kept only the in-frame ones, dropping some. The sample gives 300,000 or so clones, around 86% of which show up once; about 1.4% is in the top ten. The sequenced sample consisted of peripheral blood. These receptors all come from a middle-aged woman who had recovered from COVID-19.

Comments on this clone: The junction departs from germline at one end; a sequencing error may be responsible. The rearrangement uses TRBV5-4 and TRBJ1-4; D gene uncertain. Germline loops: CDR1 SGHNT, CDR2 YYREEE (reference sequence). The CDR3 extends over 12 amino acids. The CDR3 region is CASSLSGAKLFF. The CDR3 DNA sequence: TGTGCCAGCAGCTTAAGTGGAGCAAAATTGTTTTTT. Using reference TRBV5-4 and TRBJ1-4 for the parts outside the CDR3, the full variable domain is ETGVTQSPTHLIKTRGQQVTLRCSSQSGHNTVSWYQQALGQGPQFIFQYYREEENGRGNFPPRFSGLQFPNYSSELNVNALELDDSALYLCASSLSGAKLFFGSGTQLSVL.

V is TRBV3-1 (or the pseudogene TRBV3-2) and J is TRBJ1-2; no clear D gene. The CDR3 covers 14 residues. Per germline, CDR1 LGHDT and CDR2 YNNKEL (reference sequence). Trimming took 3 bases from V and 8 from J, leaving 16 bases between them. CDR3 bases: TGTGCCAGCAGCCACCCGAAAGCCAGCAGGGGCTACACCTTC. This translates into CASSHPKASRGYTF.

The rearrangement uses TRBV5-1 and TRBJ2-2; TRBD2 matches at 12 bases. Per germline, CDR1 SGHRS and CDR2 YFSETQ. V was pared by 3 bases and J by 6 bases, with 3 bases of the junction left unmatched. CDR3 length: 15 residues. DNA of the CDR3: TGCGCCAGCAGCTCCGGGACTAGCGGGTCCGGGGAGCTGTTTTTT. Translating gives CASSSGTSGSGELFF.

This chain joins TRBV6-5 and TRBJ1-2; a weak D match, TRBD1 (5 bases). The CDR3 consists of 13 residues. V dropped 2 bases and J dropped 14 bases, with 18 bases sitting between them. Germline V lookup: CDR1 MNHEY, CDR2 SVGAGI. In DNA, the CDR3 is TGTGCCAGCAGTTACATCGTGCAGGGAAGATCGACCTTC. Translated: CASSYIVQGRSTF.

The gene calls are TRBV29-1 and TRBJ2-1; 8 bases are shared with TRBD1. Germline V gives CDR1 SQVTM, CDR2 ANQGSEA. The length of the CDR3 is 13 residues. The V gene end was trimmed by 4 bases and the J gene end by 3 bases; junction bases not matched to a gene: 2. The CDR3 region has the DNA TGCAGCGTTGGTGGACAGGGCTACAATGAGCAGTTCTTC. This gives the protein CSVGGQGYNEQFF.

The rearrangement uses TRBV6-6 and TRBJ1-1; 7 bases fit TRBD1. V lost 2 bases to trimming and J lost 3 bases; unmatched junction nucleotides: 3. The length of the CDR3 is 14 residues. CDR1 is MNHNY, CDR2 SVGAGI, per germline (reference sequence). CDR3 DNA sequence: TGTGCCAGCAGTTACCTAGGGACAGACACTGAAGCTTTCTTT. Translation: CASSYLGTDTEAFF.

The chain is built from TRBV19 and TRBJ2-5; 7 bases match TRBD1. CDR1 is LNHDA, CDR2 SQIVND, per germline (reference sequence). This CDR3 contains 13 residues. Trimming at V came to 4 bases and at J to 3 bases, leaving 2 bases not matched to a gene. CDR3 coding DNA: TGTGCCAGTAGTAAAACAGGGGAAGAGACCCAGTACTTC. Translating gives CASSKTGEETQYF.

The DNA of the CDR3 is TGTGCCTGGAGTTCTACAGGACAGGGGAGCCTCAATCAGCCCCAGCATTTT. Protein product: CAWSSTGQGSLNQPQHF. The rearrangement joins TRBV30 to TRBJ1-5; 9 bases match TRBD1. The germline gives CDR1 GTSNPN, CDR2 SVGIG (reference sequence). The V gene end was trimmed by 2 bases and the J gene end by 3 bases; junction bases not matched to a gene: 11. The CDR3 is made up of 17 amino acids.

V usage is TRBV30 and J usage is TRBJ1-1; D might be TRBD1 (6 bases). CDR1 is GTSNPN and CDR2 is SVGIG in the germline V gene (reference sequence). This CDR3 has 13 amino acids. V lost 3 bases and J 3 bases, leaving 11 bases between the germline ends. The CDR3 loop is CAWSYPGDTEAFF. DNA of the CDR3: TGTGCCTGGAGCTACCCAGGGGACACTGAAGCTTTCTTT.

The chain has TRBV10-3 and TRBJ1-1; D gene ambiguous. This CDR3 has 16 amino acids. Trimming took off 0 bases at V and 1 base at J, with 12 bases between the two ends. Germline V gene sequence: CDR1 ENHRY, CDR2 SYGVKD. CDR3 residues: CAISESAVAGNTEAFF. The CDR3 nucleotides are TGTGCCATCAGTGAGTCGGCAGTCGCGGGGAACACTGAAGCTTTCTTT.

The chain combines TRBV4-1 with TRBJ2-1; D may be TRBD2 (5 bases). Trimming took 2 bases from V and 0 from J, leaving 11 bases between them. CDR1 MGHRA and CDR2 YSYEKL come from the germline V gene. CDR3 length: 16 amino acids. The CDR3 nucleotides read TGCGCCAGCAGCCAAAAGGGCACTAGCTCCTACAATGAGCAGTTCTTC. Translation gives CASSQKGTSSYNEQFF.

This chain links TRBV27 with TRBJ2-7; no definite D call. The CDR3 runs 12 residues. V dropped 0 bases and J dropped 6 bases, with 6 bases sitting between them. Germline V gene lookup returns CDR1 MNHEY and CDR2 SMNVEV (reference sequence). The CDR3 region has the DNA TGTGCCAGCAGTTTATCCCCCGGCGAGCAGTACTTC. Translated: CASSLSPGEQYF.

This clone was seen a few times. The genes are TRBV2 and TRBJ1-2; 7 nucleotides align to TRBD1. Germline V gene data show CDR1 as SNHLY and CDR2 as FYNNEI. Trimming took 10 bases from V and 8 from J; bases not matched to a gene: 4. The CDR3 length is 10 residues. CDR3 nucleotide sequence: TGTGCCACACAGGGGCCCGGCTACACCTTC. Residues: CATQGPGYTF.

The rearrangement links TRBV2 to TRBJ1-5, with a possible D match to TRBD1 (6 bases). The V end lost 6 bases, the J end lost 1 base, and 13 bases lay between the germline ends. CDR1 is SNHLY and CDR2 is FYNNEI in the germline V gene. The CDR3 is made up of 15 amino acids. The CDR3 protein is CASSTTGYSNQPQHF. The CDR3 DNA reads TGTGCCAGCAGCACCACAGGGTACAGCAATCAGCCCCAGCATTTT. The whole variable domain, filled in from reference TRBV2 and TRBJ1-5, reads EPEVTQTPSHQVTQMGQEVILRCVPISNHLYFYWYRQILGQKVEFLVSFYNNEISEKSEIFDDQFSVERPDGSNFTLKIRSTKLEDSAMYFCASSTTGYSNQPQHFGDGTRLSIL.

V gene TRBV7-9 combines with J gene TRBJ1-1; unclear D gene. The CDR3 is 13 amino acids. CDR1 SEHNR and CDR2 FQNEAQ come from the germline V gene (reference sequence). V lost 1 base, J lost 5 bases, and 8 bases lay in between. The CDR3 sequence is CASSLGARTEAFF. DNA of the CDR3: TGTGCCAGCAGCTTAGGGGCAAGAACTGAAGCTTTCTTT.